The 25 T cell receptor beta chains given below trace back to one sample, sequenced in a study of technical replicates of blood from a handful of donors. Assay used: immunoSEQ multiplex PCR; TCRdb lists only in-frame clones, some missing. The sample gives approximately 92,000 clones, around 96% of which show up once; roughly 0.2% is in the top ten. The material sequenced was T cells isolated from PBMCs. Receptors originate from a human donor in good health.

V and J are TRBV7-9 and TRBJ1-4; a weak D match, TRBD1 (6 bases). The CDR3 is 16 amino acids. In germline, CDR1 is SEHNR, CDR2 FQNEAQ (reference sequence). V lost 4 bases and J 4 bases, leaving 16 bases between the germline ends. In DNA, the CDR3 is TGTGCCAGCAGCTCCCTCCCGCCAGGGGATAATGAAAAACTGTTTTTT. Translating gives CASSSLPPGDNEKLFF.

The V call is TRBV7-3, the J call TRBJ2-3; tentatively, D is TRBD2 (5 bases). This CDR3 spans 13 amino acids. V gave up 4 bases and J gave up 3 bases, with 8 bases separating them. Germline values: CDR1 SGHTA, CDR2 FQGTGA. CDR3 in DNA: TGTGCCAGCAGCTCGGACTCTACAGATACGCAGTATTTT. Translated: CASSSDSTDTQYF.

This rearrangement joins TRBV29-1 to TRBJ1-2; D gene ambiguous. Germline loops: CDR1 SQVTM, CDR2 ANQGSEA. The germline V and J ends were trimmed by 2 bases and 2 bases, with 3 bases remaining between them. The CDR3 totals 11 residues. The CDR3 bases are TGCAGCGTTGAACAGAACTATGGCTACACCTTC. Its translation: CSVEQNYGYTF.

The CDR3 sequence is CAWISSGTEQFF. Here the CDR3 DNA reads TGTGCCTGGATCTCTAGCGGTACTGAGCAGTTCTTC. This chain joins TRBV30 and TRBJ2-1, with 7 bases lining up with TRBD2. Germline lookup yields CDR1 GTSNPN and CDR2 SVGIG (reference sequence). CDR3 length equals 12 residues. V shed 4 bases and J 9 bases; nucleotides not matched to a gene: 6.

This clone came up once. The chain is built from TRBV10-3 and TRBJ1-2; D is unclear. The CDR3 sequence is 15 residues long. Germline CDR1 reads ENHRY; CDR2 reads SYGVKD. V gave up 2 bases and J gave up 7 bases, with 17 bases separating them. The CDR3 DNA is TGTGCCATCAGTGAGGTTGTGGAGGGCGCGGGTGGCTACACCTTC. Its protein product is CAISEVVEGAGGYTF.

Here the CDR3 reads CASSYRRGPYEQYF. CDR3 nucleotides: TGTGCCAGCAGTTACAGGCGGGGACCCTACGAGCAGTACTTC. The V and J genes are TRBV6-5 and TRBJ2-7; tentative D call: TRBD2 (6 bases). The germline CDR1 and CDR2 sequences are MNHEY and SVGAGI. Trimming pared 2 bases from V and 2 bases from J, leaving 10 bases between. The CDR3 has 14 residues.

This clone was recorded only once. The chain employs TRBV11-3 and TRBJ2-7, with 7 nucleotides matching TRBD1. The CDR3 has 14 residues. After removal of 5 bases from V and 6 bases from J, the junction contained 10 bases not matched to a gene. The germline V gene encodes CDR1 SGHNT and CDR2 YENEEA. The CDR3 DNA follows: TGTGCCAGCAGCGCCGGGACAGCGATGGGCGAGCAGTACTTC. Residues: CASSAGTAMGEQYF.

The V call is TRBV9, the J call TRBJ2-1; no reliable D call. The V gene's germline CDR1 is SGDLS and CDR2 YYNGEE. Trimming shortened V by 4 bases and J by 1 base, and 9 bases separated the two germline ends. This CDR3 is 14 amino acids long. This CDR3 is CASSPTGSYNEQFF. In DNA form, the CDR3 reads TGTGCCAGCAGCCCTACCGGGTCCTACAATGAGCAGTTCTTC.

The chain carries TRBV5-1 and TRBJ2-3; 7 nucleotides line up with TRBD1. V dropped 0 bases and J dropped 7; count of bases not matched to a gene: 5. CDR3 length: 14 amino acids. Per germline, CDR1 SGHRS and CDR2 YFSETQ. CDR3 sequence: CASSLVGGANTQYF. CDR3 coding DNA: TGCGCCAGCAGCTTGGTAGGGGGCGCGAATACGCAGTATTTT.

The chain is built from TRBV6-5 and TRBJ1-2; tentative D call: TRBD1 (5 bases). The germline V and J ends were trimmed by 7 bases and 1 base, with 16 bases remaining between them. The CDR3 covers 15 residues. Germline V gene lookup returns CDR1 MNHEY and CDR2 SVGAGI. The CDR3 DNA sequence: TGTGCCAGCACTTCCCGACAGACCCTTAACTATGGCTACACCTTC. It specifies CASTSRQTLNYGYTF.

The chain combines TRBV7-9 with TRBJ2-7; TRBD1 might be the D (6 bases). CDR3 length: 13 amino acids. Germline CDR1 SEHNR, CDR2 FQNEAQ (reference sequence). The ends were cut back, 6 bases at V and 3 bases at J, with 12 bases in the middle. The CDR3 reads CASSRGGGYEQYF. CDR3 in DNA: TGTGCCAGCAGTCGTGGGGGCGGCTACGAGCAGTACTTC.

This clone was recorded once. CDR3 loop: CASSNPGQGPNYGYTF. CDR3 sequence (DNA): TGTGCCAGCAGCAACCCGGGACAGGGGCCTAACTATGGCTACACCTTC. The chain has TRBV28 and TRBJ1-2, with 10 bases identical to TRBD1. The CDR3 has 16 amino acids. Germline CDR1 and CDR2: MDHEN and SYDVKM. After removal of 6 bases from V and 0 bases from J, the junction contained 7 bases not matched to a gene.

The chain recombines TRBV28 with TRBJ2-1, with D possibly TRBD1 on 5 matching bases. Per germline, CDR1 MDHEN and CDR2 SYDVKM. The CDR3 is 19 residues long. Between the trimmed V and J ends, which lost 2 bases and 5 bases, there was a span of 25 bases. The CDR3 here is CASSLTHPGWGGAHNEQFF. CDR3 bases: TGTGCCAGCAGTTTAACTCACCCCGGTTGGGGCGGCGCCCACAATGAGCAGTTCTTC. The full variable domain, in which reference TRBV28 and TRBJ2-1 provide the parts outside the CDR3, is DVKVTQSSRYLVKRTGEKVFLECVQDMDHENMFWYRQDPGLGLRLIYFSYDVKMKEKGDIPEGYSVSREKKERFSLILESASTNQTSMYLCASSLTHPGWGGAHNEQFFGPGTRLTVL.

With regard to this clone: At one end the junction does not follow the germline gene, possibly because of a read error. The chain's CDR3 is CASIRTGGSVAQF. The DNA of the CDR3 is TGCGCCAGCATACGGACAGGGGGATCGGTCGCCCAATTT. This chain links TRBV5-1 with TRBJ1-1, with 10 bases identical to TRBD1. Germline V lookup: CDR1 SGHRS, CDR2 YFSETQ. The length of the CDR3 is 13 residues.

The genes are TRBV30 and TRBJ1-2; D gene ambiguous. V was trimmed by 4 bases and J by 5 bases, leaving 14 bases between them. In germline, CDR1 is GTSNPN, CDR2 SVGIG (reference sequence). The CDR3 is 13 amino acids. CDR3 nucleotide sequence: TGTGCCTGGACACGCCCGACGGAGTATGGCTACACCTTC. Its protein product is CAWTRPTEYGYTF.

This clone was seen only once. The CDR3 here is CSVVPSGEPYEQYF. The CDR3 bases are TGCAGCGTTGTGCCCTCCGGGGAACCTTACGAGCAGTACTTC. V gene TRBV29-1 combines with J gene TRBJ2-7, with D tentatively TRBD2 (5 bases). The V end lost 4 bases, the J end lost 4 bases, and 17 bases lay between the germline ends. Germline CDR1 reads SQVTM; CDR2 reads ANQGSEA. This CDR3 is built from 14 residues.

The chain couples TRBV6-6 to TRBJ1-2; D is undetermined. The CDR3 is 13 residues long. Per the germline V gene, CDR1 is MNHNY and CDR2 is SVGAGI (reference sequence). V lost 6 bases to trimming and J lost 4 bases, with 12 bases between them. CDR3 coding DNA: TGTGCCAGCAGGCGAGGCTCCCGCTATGGCTACACCTTC. Its protein is CASRRGSRYGYTF.

This rearrangement joins TRBV13 to TRBJ2-7; the match to TRBD1 covers 8 bases. There are 15 residues in the CDR3. Germline V gene lookup returns CDR1 PRHDT and CDR2 FYEKMQ (reference sequence). V shed 0 bases, J shed 5 bases, and the junction held 6 bases outside the gene matches. This CDR3 reads CASSLGDRVGDEQYF. CDR3 in DNA: TGTGCCAGCAGCTTAGGGGACAGGGTGGGGGACGAGCAGTACTTC.

V is TRBV6-5 and J is TRBJ2-7, with a possible D match to TRBD2 (5 bases). The CDR3 has 12 residues. V gave up 4 bases and J gave up 2 bases, with 6 bases separating them. Germline values: CDR1 MNHEY, CDR2 SVGAGI. CDR3 in amino acids: CASSLGAYEQYF. Here the CDR3 DNA reads TGTGCCAGCAGTTTGGGAGCCTACGAGCAGTACTTC.

This clone was found once. The gene calls are TRBV7-9 and TRBJ2-1; no definite D call. Germline CDR1 is SEHNR and CDR2 is FQNEAQ (reference sequence). The germline V and J ends were trimmed by 3 bases and 8 bases, with 14 bases remaining between them. The CDR3 has 14 amino acids. CDR3 DNA sequence: TGTGCCAGCAGCTTTAGCACTCCGAAGGATGAGCAGTTCTTC. This translates into CASSFSTPKDEQFF.

CDR3 in amino acids: CASGSGQVNTGELFF. CDR3 bases: TGTGCTAGTGGTTCGGGACAGGTCAACACCGGGGAGCTGTTTTTT. This chain connects TRBV12-5 to TRBJ2-2; 8 bases are a match to TRBD1. This CDR3 region has 15 residues. Unmatched junction bases numbered 3, after V lost 4 bases and J lost 2 bases. CDR1 is LGHNT and CDR2 is FRNRAP in the germline V gene.

The chain carries TRBV5-1 and TRBJ1-1; no definite D call. The CDR3 has 15 residues. Trimming stripped 0 bases from V and 8 bases from J, with 17 bases between. Germline V gives CDR1 SGHRS, CDR2 YFSETQ. The CDR3, as DNA: TGCGCCAGCAGCTTGGACGGTGTGGTGAGCTTAGAAGCTTTCTTT. Amino acid sequence: CASSLDGVVSLEAFF.

This clone has a single count. The genes are TRBV6-5 and TRBJ1-1, with a tentative D call TRBD1 (5 bases). V dropped 7 bases and J dropped 8 bases, with 14 bases sitting between them. Per the germline V gene, CDR1 is MNHEY and CDR2 is SVGAGI. The CDR3 covers 12 residues. The CDR3 DNA is TGTGCCAGCAATCACGGGGGGGGAGAAGCTTTCTTT. Its protein is CASNHGGGEAFF.

V usage is TRBV18 and J usage is TRBJ1-5; D remains unclear. Germline loops: CDR1 KGHSH, CDR2 LQKENI. Trimming cost V 3 bases and J 5 bases, with 8 bases left between them. The CDR3 sequence is 13 residues long. CDR3 sequence reads: CASSPGRDQPQHF. In nucleotides, the CDR3 is TGTGCCAGCTCACCGGGGAGGGATCAGCCCCAGCATTTT. The full variable domain, in which reference TRBV18 and TRBJ1-5 provide the parts outside the CDR3, is NAGVMQNPRHLVRRRGQEARLRCSPMKGHSHVYWYRQLPEEGLKFMVYLQKENIIDESGMPKERFSAEFPKEGPSILRIQQVVRGDSAAYFCASSPGRDQPQHFGDGTRLSIL.

The chain links TRBV5-1 to TRBJ2-5, with 7 bases identical to TRBD2. The CDR3 extends over 13 amino acids. V was pared by 3 bases and J by 3 bases, with 2 bases of the junction left unmatched. The germline V gene encodes CDR1 SGHRS and CDR2 YFSETQ. CDR3: CASSWGGEETQYF. The CDR3 coding sequence is TGCGCCAGCAGCTGGGGGGGGGAAGAGACCCAGTACTTC.